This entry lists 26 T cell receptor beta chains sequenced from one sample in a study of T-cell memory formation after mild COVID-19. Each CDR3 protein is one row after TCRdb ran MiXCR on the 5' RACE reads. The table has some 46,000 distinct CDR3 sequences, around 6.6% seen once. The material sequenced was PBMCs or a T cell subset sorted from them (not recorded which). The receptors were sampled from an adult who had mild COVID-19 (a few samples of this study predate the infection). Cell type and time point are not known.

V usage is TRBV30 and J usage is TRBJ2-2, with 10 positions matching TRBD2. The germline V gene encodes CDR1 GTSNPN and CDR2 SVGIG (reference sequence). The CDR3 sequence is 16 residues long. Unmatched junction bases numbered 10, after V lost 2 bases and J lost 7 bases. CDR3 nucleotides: TGTGCCTGGAGTCGTGGCCTAGCGGGAGCGCGCGGGGAGCTGTTTTTT. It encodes CAWSRGLAGARGELFF. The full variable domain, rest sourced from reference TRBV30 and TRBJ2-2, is SQTIHQWPATLVQPVGSPLSLECTVEGTSNPNLYWYRQAAGRGLQLLFYSVGIGQISSEVPQNLSASRPQDRQFILSSKKLLLSDSGFYLCAWSRGLAGARGELFFGEGSRLTVL.

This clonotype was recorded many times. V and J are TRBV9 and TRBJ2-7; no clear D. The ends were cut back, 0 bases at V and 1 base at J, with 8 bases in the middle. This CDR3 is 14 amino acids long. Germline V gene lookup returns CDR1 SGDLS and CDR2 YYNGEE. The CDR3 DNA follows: TGTGCCAGCAGCGTAGAAGCTAGGTCCTACGAGCAGTACTTC. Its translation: CASSVEARSYEQYF.

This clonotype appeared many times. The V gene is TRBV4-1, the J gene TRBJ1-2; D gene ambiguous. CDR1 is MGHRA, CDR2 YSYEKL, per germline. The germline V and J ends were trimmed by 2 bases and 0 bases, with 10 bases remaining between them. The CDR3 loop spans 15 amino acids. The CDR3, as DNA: TGCGCCAGCAGCCAAAGTCAGACGGCTAACTATGGCTACACCTTC. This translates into CASSQSQTANYGYTF.

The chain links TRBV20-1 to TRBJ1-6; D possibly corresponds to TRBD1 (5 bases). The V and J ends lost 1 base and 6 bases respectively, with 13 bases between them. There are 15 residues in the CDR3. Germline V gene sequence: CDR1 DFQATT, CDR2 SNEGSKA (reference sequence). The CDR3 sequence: CSARGIPGLNSPLHF. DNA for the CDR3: TGCAGTGCTAGAGGAATACCGGGACTTAATTCACCCCTCCACTTT.

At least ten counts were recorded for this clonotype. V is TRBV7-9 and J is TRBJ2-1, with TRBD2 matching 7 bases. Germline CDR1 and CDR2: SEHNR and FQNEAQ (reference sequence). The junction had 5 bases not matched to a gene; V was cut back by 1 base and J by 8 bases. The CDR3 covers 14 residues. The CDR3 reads CASSLGAGVDEQFF. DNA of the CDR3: TGTGCCAGCAGCTTAGGGGCGGGAGTGGATGAGCAGTTCTTC. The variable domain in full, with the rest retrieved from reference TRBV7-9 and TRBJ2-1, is DTGVSQNPRHKITKRGQNVTFRCDPISEHNRLYWYRQTLGQGPEFLTYFQNEAQLEKSRLLSDRFSAERPKGSFSTLEIQRTEQGDSAMYLCASSLGAGVDEQFFGPGTRLTVL.

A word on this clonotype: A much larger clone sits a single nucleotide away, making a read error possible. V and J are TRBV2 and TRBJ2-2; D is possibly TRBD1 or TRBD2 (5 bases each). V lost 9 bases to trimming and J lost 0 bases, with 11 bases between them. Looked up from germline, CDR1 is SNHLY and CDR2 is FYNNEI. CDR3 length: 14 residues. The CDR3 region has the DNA TGTGCCAGAAGCCGGGACCCGAACACCGGGGAGCTGTTTTTT. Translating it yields CARSRDPNTGELFF.

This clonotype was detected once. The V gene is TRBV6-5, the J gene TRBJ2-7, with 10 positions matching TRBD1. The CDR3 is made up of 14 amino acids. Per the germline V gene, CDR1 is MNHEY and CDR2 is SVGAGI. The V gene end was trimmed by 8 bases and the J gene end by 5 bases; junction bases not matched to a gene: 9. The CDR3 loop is CASSKTGGLDEQYF. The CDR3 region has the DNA TGTGCCAGCTCGAAGACAGGGGGCCTCGACGAGCAGTACTTC.

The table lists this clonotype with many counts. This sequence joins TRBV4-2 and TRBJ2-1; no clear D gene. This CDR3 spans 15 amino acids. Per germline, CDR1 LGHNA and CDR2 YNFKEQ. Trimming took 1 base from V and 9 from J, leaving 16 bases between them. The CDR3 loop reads CASSQGGLKAGEQFF. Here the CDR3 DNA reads TGTGCCAGCAGCCAAGGAGGCCTGAAGGCTGGTGAGCAGTTCTTC.

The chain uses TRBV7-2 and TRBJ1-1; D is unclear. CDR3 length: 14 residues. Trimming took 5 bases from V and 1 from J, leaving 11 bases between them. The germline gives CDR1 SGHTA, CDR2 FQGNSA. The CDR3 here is CASSGQWGNTEAFF. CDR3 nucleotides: TGTGCCAGCAGCGGGCAGTGGGGGAACACTGAAGCTTTCTTT.

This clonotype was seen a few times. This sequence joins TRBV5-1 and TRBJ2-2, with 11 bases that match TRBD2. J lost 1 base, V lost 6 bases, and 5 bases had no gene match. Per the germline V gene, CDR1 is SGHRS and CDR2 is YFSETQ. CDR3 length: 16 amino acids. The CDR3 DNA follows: TGCGCCAGCACCCTAGCGGGGGGTCTGAACACCGGGGAGCTGTTTTTT. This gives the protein CASTLAGGLNTGELFF.

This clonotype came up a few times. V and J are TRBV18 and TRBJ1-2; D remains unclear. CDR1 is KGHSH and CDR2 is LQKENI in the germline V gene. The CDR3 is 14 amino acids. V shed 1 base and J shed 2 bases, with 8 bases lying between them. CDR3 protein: CASSPRAGNYGYTF. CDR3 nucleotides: TGTGCCAGCTCACCACGGGCTGGGAACTATGGCTACACCTTC.

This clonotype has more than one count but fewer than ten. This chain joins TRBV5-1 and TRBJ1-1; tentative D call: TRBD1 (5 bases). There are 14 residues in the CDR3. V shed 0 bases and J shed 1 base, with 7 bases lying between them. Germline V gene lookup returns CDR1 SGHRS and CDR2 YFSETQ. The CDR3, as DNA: TGCGCCAGCAGCTTGGACGGACAGAACACTGAAGCTTTCTTT. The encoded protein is CASSLDGQNTEAFF.

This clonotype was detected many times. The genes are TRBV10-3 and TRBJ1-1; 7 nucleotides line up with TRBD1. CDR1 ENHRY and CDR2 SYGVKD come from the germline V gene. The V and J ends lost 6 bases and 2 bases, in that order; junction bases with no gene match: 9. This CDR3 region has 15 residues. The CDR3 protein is CAIRRGTAINTEAFF. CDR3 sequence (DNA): TGTGCCATCAGGCGTGGGACAGCGATAAACACTGAAGCTTTCTTT.

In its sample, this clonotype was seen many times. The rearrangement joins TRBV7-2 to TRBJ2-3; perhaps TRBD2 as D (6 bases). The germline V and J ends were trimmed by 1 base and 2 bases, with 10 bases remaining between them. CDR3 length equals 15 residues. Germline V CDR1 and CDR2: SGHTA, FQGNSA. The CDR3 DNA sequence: TGTGCCAGCAGCTTAGGCGGGGCCCTCACAGATACGCAGTATTTT. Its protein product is CASSLGGALTDTQYF.

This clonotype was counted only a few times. The CDR3 sequence: CASSRGRNEQFF. DNA for the CDR3: TGTGCCAGCAGCCGAGGTAGAAATGAGCAGTTCTTC. V usage is TRBV3-1 and J usage is TRBJ2-1; D not resolved. The CDR3 covers 12 residues. The V gene's germline CDR1 is LGHDT and CDR2 YNNKEL (reference sequence). The germline V and J ends were trimmed by 4 bases and 7 bases, with 8 bases remaining between them.

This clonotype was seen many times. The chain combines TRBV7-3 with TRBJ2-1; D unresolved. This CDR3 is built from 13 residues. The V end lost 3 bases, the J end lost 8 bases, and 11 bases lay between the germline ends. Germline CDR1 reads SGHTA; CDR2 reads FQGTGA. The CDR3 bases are TGTGCCAGCAGCTTGAGCAGTAAAGATGAGCAGTTCTTC. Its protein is CASSLSSKDEQFF.

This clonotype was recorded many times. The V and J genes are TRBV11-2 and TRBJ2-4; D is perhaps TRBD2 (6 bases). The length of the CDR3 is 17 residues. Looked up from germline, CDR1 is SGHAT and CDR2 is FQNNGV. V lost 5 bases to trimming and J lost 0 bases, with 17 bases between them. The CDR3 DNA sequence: TGTGCCAGCAGCCCCCGAGGCGGGGATATAGCCAAAAACATTCAGTACTTC. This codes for CASSPRGGDIAKNIQYF.

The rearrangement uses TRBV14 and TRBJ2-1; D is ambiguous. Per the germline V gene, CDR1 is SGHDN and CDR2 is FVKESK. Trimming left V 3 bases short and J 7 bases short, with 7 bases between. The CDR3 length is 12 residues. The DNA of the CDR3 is TGTGCCAGCAGCCAGTGGGGTAATGAGCAGTTCTTC. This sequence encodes CASSQWGNEQFF.

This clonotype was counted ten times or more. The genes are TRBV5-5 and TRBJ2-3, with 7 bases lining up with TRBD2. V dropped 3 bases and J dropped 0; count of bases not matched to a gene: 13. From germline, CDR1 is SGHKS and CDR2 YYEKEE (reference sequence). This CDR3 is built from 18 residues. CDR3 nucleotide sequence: TGTGCCAGCAGCTCCCCTCTCCTAGCGGCCTCTAGCACAGATACGCAGTATTTT. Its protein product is CASSSPLLAASSTDTQYF.

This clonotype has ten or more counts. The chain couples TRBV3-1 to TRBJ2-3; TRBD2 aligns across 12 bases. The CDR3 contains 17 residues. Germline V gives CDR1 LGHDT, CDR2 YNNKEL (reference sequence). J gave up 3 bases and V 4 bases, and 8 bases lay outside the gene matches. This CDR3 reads CASSLRRTSGKTDTQYF. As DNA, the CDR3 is TGTGCCAGCAGCCTACGAAGGACTAGCGGGAAAACAGATACGCAGTATTTT.

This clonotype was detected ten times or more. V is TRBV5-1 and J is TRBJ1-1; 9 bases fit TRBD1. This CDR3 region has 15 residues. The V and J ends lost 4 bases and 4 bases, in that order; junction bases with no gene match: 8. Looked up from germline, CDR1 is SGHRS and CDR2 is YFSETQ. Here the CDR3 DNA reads TGCGCCAGCAGCAACGCCGGGACAGGGCTCACTGAAGCTTTCTTT. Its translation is CASSNAGTGLTEAFF.

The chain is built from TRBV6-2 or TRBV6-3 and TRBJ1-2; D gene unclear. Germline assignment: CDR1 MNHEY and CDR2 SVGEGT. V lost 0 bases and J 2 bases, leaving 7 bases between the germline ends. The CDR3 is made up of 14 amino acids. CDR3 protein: CASSYSLTNYGYTF. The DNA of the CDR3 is TGTGCCAGCAGTTACTCGCTCACCAACTATGGCTACACCTTC.

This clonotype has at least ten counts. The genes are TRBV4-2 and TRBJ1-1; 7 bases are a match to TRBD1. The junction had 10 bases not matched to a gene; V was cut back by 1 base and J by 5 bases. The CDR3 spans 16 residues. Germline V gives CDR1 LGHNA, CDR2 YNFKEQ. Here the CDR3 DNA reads TGTGCCAGCAGCCAAGTTGCCACTCAGGGGGTTACTGAAGCTTTCTTT. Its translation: CASSQVATQGVTEAFF.

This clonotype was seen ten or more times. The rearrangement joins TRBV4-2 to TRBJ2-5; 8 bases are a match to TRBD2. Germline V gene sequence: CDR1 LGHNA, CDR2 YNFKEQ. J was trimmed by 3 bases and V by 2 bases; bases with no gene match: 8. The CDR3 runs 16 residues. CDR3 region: CASSQTGGGREETQYF. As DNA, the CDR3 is TGTGCCAGCAGCCAAACCGGCGGGGGGCGTGAAGAGACCCAGTACTTC.

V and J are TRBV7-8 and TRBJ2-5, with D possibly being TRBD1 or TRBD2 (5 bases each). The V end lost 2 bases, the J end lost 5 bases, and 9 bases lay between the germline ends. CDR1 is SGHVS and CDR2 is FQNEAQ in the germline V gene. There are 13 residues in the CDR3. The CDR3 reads CASSLRGVETQYF. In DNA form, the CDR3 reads TGTGCCAGCAGCTTACGAGGGGTGGAGACCCAGTACTTC.

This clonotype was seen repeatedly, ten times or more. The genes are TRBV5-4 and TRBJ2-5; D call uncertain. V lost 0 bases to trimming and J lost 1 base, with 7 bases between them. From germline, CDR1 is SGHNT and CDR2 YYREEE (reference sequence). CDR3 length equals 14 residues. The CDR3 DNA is TGTGCCAGCAGCTTGGTAGGGCTCCAAGAGACCCAGTACTTC. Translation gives CASSLVGLQETQYF.